Following are 26 T cell receptor beta chains from one sample sequenced in a study of regulatory T cells in long-lasting Graves disease. Time point described: persistent/refractory GD, antithyroid drugs over 5 years with positive TRAb. From RNA extracted from PBMCs, the TCR library was made. iRepertoire HTBI primers and Arm-PCR of CDR3 regions built TCR beta libraries. MiXCR, applied by TCRdb to the multiplex PCR reads, yields one record per CDR3 protein. The sample shows 350,000 to 500,000 distinct CDR3 sequences, under 25% of them seen only once. The specimen was peripheral blood mononuclear cells (PBMCs), collected when the disease was refractory, from a patient treated with antithyroid drugs. All receptors come from a female donor with Graves disease.

This clonotype has a count of ten or more. This rearrangement joins TRBV10-3 to TRBJ2-5; 7 bases align to TRBD2. Germline V CDR1 and CDR2: ENHRY, SYGVKD. The CDR3 has 17 residues. V lost 0 bases, J lost 1 base, and 8 bases stayed unmatched. In DNA form, the CDR3 reads TGTGCCATCAGTGAGTCGAATGGGGAGGGCCTCCAAGAGACCCAGTACTTC. Residues: CAISESNGEGLQETQYF.

Many counts were recorded for this clonotype. This chain links TRBV7-9 with TRBJ1-2, with D possibly TRBD1 on 6 matching bases. Germline CDR1 and CDR2: SEHNR and FQNEAQ (reference sequence). Deletions cut 1 base from V and 3 bases from J, with 12 bases between. This CDR3 region has 15 residues. The CDR3 protein is CASSLVSGAHYGYTF. The CDR3 DNA sequence: TGTGCCAGCAGCTTAGTGTCGGGGGCCCACTATGGCTACACCTTC. The full variable domain, with the rest looked up from reference TRBV7-9 and TRBJ1-2, is DTGVSQNPRHKITKRGQNVTFRCDPISEHNRLYWYRQTLGQGPEFLTYFQNEAQLEKSRLLSDRFSAERPKGSFSTLEIQRTEQGDSAMYLCASSLVSGAHYGYTFGSGTRLTVV.

This clonotype was detected ten times or more. The V gene is TRBV28, the J gene TRBJ2-7; the D gene is possibly TRBD1 (6 bases). The V gene lost 6 bases and the J gene lost 7 bases, with 13 bases spanning the gap. The CDR3 length is 12 residues. Per germline, CDR1 MDHEN and CDR2 SYDVKM. The CDR3 sequence is CASSPPDREQYF. The CDR3 DNA reads as TGTGCCAGCAGCCCACCTGACAGGGAGCAGTACTTC.

The table lists this clonotype with a few counts. The gene calls are TRBV27 and TRBJ1-5; D is unclear. Trimming took off 2 bases at V and 2 bases at J, with 10 bases between the two ends. The CDR3 has 15 amino acids. From germline, CDR1 is MNHEY and CDR2 SMNVEV (reference sequence). In DNA form, the CDR3 reads TGTGCCAGCAGTTTAGCGGGTTGGGGCAATCAGCCCCAGCATTTT. Its protein is CASSLAGWGNQPQHF.

This clonotype was detected only a few times. The chain couples TRBV9 to TRBJ2-2; D is undetermined. Trimming pared 3 bases from V and 8 bases from J, leaving 8 bases between. The CDR3 runs to 12 residues. CDR1 and CDR2 (germline): SGDLS, YYNGEE. The CDR3 DNA is TGTGCCAGCAGCGCTCAGGCGGGGGAGCTGTTTTTT. Its translation: CASSAQAGELFF.

The V call is TRBV4-1, the J call TRBJ2-7; TRBD1 aligns across 7 bases. Germline CDR1 and CDR2: MGHRA and YSYEKL. The CDR3 has 14 amino acids. The V and J ends lost 2 bases and 4 bases, in that order; junction bases with no gene match: 5. The CDR3 DNA reads TGCGCCAGCAGCCAATACAGGGGAATGTACGAGCAGTACTTC. Encoded protein: CASSQYRGMYEQYF.

On this clonotype itself: The junction differs from germline at one of its ends, possibly a read error. The V call is TRBV25-1, the J call TRBJ1-6; 7 nucleotides align to TRBD1. The CDR3 is 16 residues long. Germline V gene sequence: CDR1 MGHDK, CDR2 SYGVNS. CDR3 coding DNA: TGTGCCAGCAGTGAGGCAACCGGGACAGTGAATTCACCCCCCCACTTT. Translated: CASSEATGTVNSPPHF.

This clonotype was seen a handful of times. CDR3 loop: CASNPTRSYGYTF. The CDR3 coding sequence is TGTGCCAGTAACCCTACCAGGAGCTATGGCTACACCTTC. The chain combines TRBV19 with TRBJ1-2, with no clear D. The CDR3 totals 13 residues. The ends were cut back, 7 bases at V and 4 bases at J, with 13 bases in the middle. Germline lookup yields CDR1 LNHDA and CDR2 SQIVND (reference sequence).

The rearrangement joins TRBV9 to TRBJ1-2, with a tentative D call TRBD1 (5 bases). Germline V lookup: CDR1 SGDLS, CDR2 YYNGEE. Trimming removed 3 bases from V and 0 bases from J, with 12 bases in between. CDR3 length equals 15 residues. CDR3 residues: CASSGATGTNYGYTF. CDR3 coding DNA: TGTGCCAGCAGCGGGGCCACAGGAACTAACTATGGCTACACCTTC.

V usage is TRBV5-6 and J usage is TRBJ1-1; no firm D call. Germline values: CDR1 SGHDT, CDR2 YYEEEE. The CDR3 has 12 amino acids. Trimming removed 0 bases at V and 4 bases at J, with 4 bases between. Written as DNA, the CDR3 is TGTGCCAGCAGCTTGGTTAGCACTGAAGCTTTCTTT. Protein product: CASSLVSTEAFF.

The rearrangement joins TRBV6-1 to TRBJ2-7; D is unclear. Per the germline V gene, CDR1 is MNHNS and CDR2 is SASEGT. The V gene lost 5 bases and the J gene lost 8 bases, with 13 bases spanning the gap. The CDR3 is 12 residues long. The CDR3 DNA reads as TGTGCCAGCAGTACCCTAAGGACCCAGCAGTACTTC. Encoded protein: CASSTLRTQQYF.

The CDR3 region is CASSPRGAGGIPDTQYF. The CDR3, as DNA: TGTGCCAGCAGCCCGCGCGGGGCGGGAGGGATACCAGATACGCAGTATTTT. The chain joins TRBV7-8 to TRBJ2-3; 9 bases align to TRBD2. In germline, CDR1 is SGHVS, CDR2 FQNEAQ. The CDR3 extends over 17 amino acids. The V and J ends lost 5 bases and 4 bases, in that order; junction bases with no gene match: 13. The whole variable domain, filled in from reference TRBV7-8 and TRBJ2-3, reads GAGVSQSPRYKVAKRGQDVALRCDPISGHVSLFWYQQALGQGPEFLTYFQNEAQLDKSGLPSDRFFAERPEGSVSTLKIQRTQQEDSAVYLCASSPRGAGGIPDTQYFGPGTRLTVL.

About this clonotype itself: This sequence may be a read error, since a much larger clone differs from it by one base. The chain recombines TRBV29-1 with TRBJ1-1; D is unclear. In germline, CDR1 is SQVTM, CDR2 ANQGSEA. V was clipped by 1 base and J by 5 bases, with 11 bases between them. This CDR3 comprises 13 residues. The DNA of the CDR3 is TGCAGCGTTGAAGGATGCAAAGGGACTGAAGCTTTCTTT. It yields the protein CSVEGCKGTEAFF.

Concerning this clonotype: A single base separates this from a much larger clone, so it may be a read error. The chain employs TRBV15 and TRBJ2-7, with TRBD2 as a possible D gene (5 bases). CDR1 and CDR2 from the germline V gene are LNHNV and YYDKDF (reference sequence). The CDR3 spans 14 residues. The CDR3 region is CATSISGESYKQYF. For the CDR3, the DNA is TGTGCCACCAGCATTTCCGGGGAAAGCTACAAGCAGTACTTC.

The rearrangement uses TRBV6-2 or TRBV6-3 and TRBJ2-1; 9 positions agree with TRBD1. V lost 4 bases and J lost 6; bases outside the gene matches: 7. The CDR3 sequence is 15 residues long. Germline V gene data show CDR1 as MNHEY and CDR2 as SVGEGT. The CDR3 sequence is CASSSPGQGINEQFF. CDR3 in DNA: TGTGCCAGCAGTTCCCCGGGACAGGGTATCAATGAGCAGTTCTTC.

The V gene is TRBV3-1, the J gene TRBJ2-2; possibly TRBD2 for D (6 bases). V lost 5 bases and J 5 bases, leaving 15 bases between the germline ends. The germline CDR1 and CDR2 sequences are LGHDT and YNNKEL (reference sequence). The CDR3 is 15 amino acids. This CDR3 reads CASSGGLYSTGELFF. CDR3 nucleotide sequence: TGTGCCAGCAGCGGGGGACTTTATTCGACCGGGGAGCTGTTTTTT.

In this sample, this clonotype turned up many times. The gene calls are TRBV7-9 and TRBJ2-5; D not resolved. The CDR3 loop spans 13 amino acids. Germline loops: CDR1 SEHNR, CDR2 FQNEAQ (reference sequence). Trimming took off 0 bases at V and 5 bases at J, with 7 bases between the two ends. CDR3 DNA: TGTGCCAGCAGCTTAGCCAGGACGGAGACCCAGTACTTC. It yields the protein CASSLARTETQYF.

This clonotype was observed a few times. The CDR3 loop is CASSMQDRLWETQYF. CDR3 in DNA: TGTGCCAGTAGTATGCAGGACAGGCTCTGGGAGACCCAGTACTTC. This chain connects TRBV19 to TRBJ2-5; 7 bases map to TRBD1. The CDR3 contains 15 residues. Germline CDR1 reads LNHDA; CDR2 reads SQIVND (reference sequence). The trim removed 3 bases at V and 5 bases at J, leaving 9 bases unmatched.

This clonotype has more than one count but fewer than ten. V usage is TRBV2 and J usage is TRBJ2-1, with 14 bases that match TRBD2. Trimming cost V 9 bases and J 6 bases; bases outside gene matches: 1. The V gene's germline CDR1 is SNHLY and CDR2 FYNNEI. There are 13 residues in the CDR3. CDR3 DNA sequence: TGTGCCAGGGGGACTAGCGGGGGCAATGAGCAGTTCTTC. It encodes CARGTSGGNEQFF.

The chain joins TRBV19 to TRBJ1-5; the D gene is possibly TRBD1 (6 bases). This CDR3 is built from 15 residues. V was trimmed by 5 bases and J by 2 bases, leaving 13 bases between them. Germline V CDR1 and CDR2: LNHDA, SQIVND (reference sequence). The CDR3 here is CASSPGVGGNQPQHF. CDR3 DNA sequence: TGTGCCAGTAGTCCAGGGGTAGGTGGCAATCAGCCCCAGCATTTT.

There are many counts of this clonotype. J is TRBJ2-7 and V is TRBV28; 14 nucleotides align to TRBD2. Losses at the gene ends were 4 bases for V and 7 bases for J; bases not matched to a gene: 9. Germline V gives CDR1 MDHEN, CDR2 SYDVKM. This CDR3 is built from 16 residues. The CDR3: CASSSLGLAGVGEQYF. Written as DNA, the CDR3 is TGTGCCAGCAGTTCCCTGGGACTAGCGGGAGTGGGGGAGCAGTACTTC.

This clonotype came up many times. The V gene is TRBV3-1, the J gene TRBJ2-7, with 7 positions matching TRBD1. The CDR3 is 15 amino acids. With 0 bases clipped from V and 4 bases from J, the junction kept 6 bases outside the gene matches. The V gene's germline CDR1 is LGHDT and CDR2 YNNKEL (reference sequence). In DNA form, the CDR3 reads TGTGCCAGCAGCCAAGAAGGGACAGCACCATACGAGCAGTACTTC. Its protein product is CASSQEGTAPYEQYF.

This clonotype has ten or more counts. The chain employs TRBV19 and TRBJ1-5; maybe TRBD1 (5 bases). Germline V CDR1 and CDR2: LNHDA, SQIVND (reference sequence). This CDR3 contains 14 residues. The V end was cut by 5 bases, the J end by 0 bases, with 8 bases between. CDR3 amino acids: CASSDRNSNQPQHF. CDR3 nucleotide sequence: TGTGCCAGTAGTGACAGAAATAGCAATCAGCCCCAGCATTTT.

The chain recombines TRBV7-9 with TRBJ2-1, with TRBD2 matching over 13 bases. The CDR3 loop spans 15 amino acids. CDR1 and CDR2 (germline): SEHNR, FQNEAQ (reference sequence). Unmatched junction bases numbered 9, after V lost 4 bases and J lost 12 bases. The CDR3 sequence is CASSSFRTSGSGQFF. Written as DNA, the CDR3 is TGTGCCAGCAGCTCTTTTAGGACTAGCGGGAGCGGGCAGTTCTTC.

This clonotype was seen repeatedly, ten times or more. The chain recombines TRBV7-9 with TRBJ2-5; 7 bases map to TRBD1. This CDR3 has 13 amino acids. Germline lookup yields CDR1 SEHNR and CDR2 FQNEAQ (reference sequence). The V gene end was trimmed by 5 bases and the J gene end by 4 bases; junction bases not matched to a gene: 4. CDR3 in DNA: TGTGCCAGCAGCGTTACAGGGGCAGAGACCCAGTACTTC. It is translated as CASSVTGAETQYF.

This clonotype was observed at least ten times. The CDR3 DNA reads TGTGCCAGCAGTTTCATCGGCTATTCAAGCGAGCAGTACTTC. It encodes CASSFIGYSSEQYF. The chain couples TRBV28 to TRBJ2-7; D uncertain. The V and J ends lost 3 bases and 6 bases respectively, with 15 bases between them. The CDR3 is 14 amino acids. Germline CDR1 is MDHEN and CDR2 is SYDVKM.